This T cell receptor beta chain originates from a study of T cells of healthy individuals. TCRdb recomputed calls from the 5' RACE reads with MiXCR, one row per CDR3 protein. Altogether more than 60,000 distinct CDR3 sequences are present, 15% to 20% being singletons, with the ten largest covering about 4.3%. V was clipped by 7 bases and J by 8 bases, with 4 bases between them. CDR3 length: 9 amino acids. The TCR comes from a human donor in good health. The gene calls are TRBV6-7 and TRBJ2-3; no reliable D call. TRBV6-7 is an ORF, with its function uncertain. The CDR3 sequence: CASMGTQYF. The CDR3 DNA sequence: TGTGCCAGCATGGGTACGCAGTATTTT.